This T cell receptor (beta chain) was identified in a study of T cells expressing NK-cell markers. Background on the study: Seven sequenced donors out of eight were HCMV-seropositive, one seronegative.

Whole-study findings and limits: Dominant NKG2C+ clonotypes in about six donors made up roughly 1.0-7.0% of CD8+ T cells.

About this clonotype itself: Its specificity is unknown.

CDR1 and CDR2 (germline): SGHTA, FQGNSA. The CDR3 sequence is 15 residues long. TCRdb reprocessed the 5' RACE reads and keeps a single row for each CDR3 protein, giving no DNA. Seen in this sample are about 150,000 distinct CDR3 sequences; the ten most common clones hold over 35%. This clonotype was obtained from a woman aged 50 to 60 in good health. The chain has TRBV7-2 and TRBJ2-1; TCRdb's D call, TRBD1, is unchecked because there is no DNA. The specimen was blood T cells: a sorted CD56 or NKG2C T cell subset, CD4+ or CD8+ T cells, or bulk PBMC T cells (not recorded which). This CDR3 is CASSFTQGFSSEQFF.